This T cell receptor beta chain comes out of a study of regulatory T cells in long-lasting Graves disease. With iRepertoire HTBI primers and Arm-PCR of CDR3 regions, TCR beta libraries were built. TCRdb re-analysed the multiplex PCR reads in MiXCR, keeping a single row per CDR3 protein. The repertoire holds 350,000 to 550,000 distinct CDR3 sequences, 14% seen once, with 17% in the top ten. In this sample, this clonotype turned up a few times. The time point: newly diagnosed GD, antithyroid drugs for less than 3 months. RNA from PBMCs was the source of the TCR library. These same records also appear under a second study, on T cells in Graves' hyperthyroidism and ophthalmopathy.

The origin of this receptor is a woman between 50 and 59 years old with Graves disease. The specimen was peripheral blood mononuclear cells (PBMCs), collected at new diagnosis, from a patient treated with antithyroid drugs.

The CDR3 bases are TGTGCCTCCCGCGTGGGACTAACCCAAGAGACCCAGTACTTC. Translated: CASRVGLTQETQYF. This chain joins TRBV27 and TRBJ2-5; 7 nucleotides line up with TRBD2. Looked up from germline, CDR1 is MNHEY and CDR2 is SMNVEV (reference sequence). The CDR3 is made up of 14 amino acids. J lost 1 base, V lost 11 bases, and 10 bases had no gene match.